The 22 T cell receptor beta chains below were found in one sample sequenced in a study of blood T cell repertoires in COVID-19. Only in-frame clones appear in the TCRdb table, and some are missing; sequencing was by immunoSEQ multiplex PCR. The sample records 250,000 to 300,000 clones, 80% to 85% being singletons. Sequencing input: PBMCs or T cells enriched from blood (not recorded which). These receptors all stem from a man aged 40-49 years who had been exposed to COVID-19.

This chain links TRBV7-9 with TRBJ2-4, with D hard to call. From germline, CDR1 is SEHNR and CDR2 FQNEAQ (reference sequence). V was shortened by 3 bases and J by 8 bases, with 11 bases between the two germline ends. CDR3 length: 13 amino acids. CDR3 protein: CASSLSGVDIQYF. The CDR3, as DNA: TGTGCCAGCAGCTTGTCCGGTGTTGACATTCAGTACTTC.

In DNA form, the CDR3 reads TGTGCCAGCAGTTTGGTACAGGGGACTGAAGCTTTCTTT. Translated, it gives CASSLVQGTEAFF. The chain couples TRBV12-3 or TRBV12-4 to TRBJ1-1; 7 nucleotides line up with TRBD1. V lost 3 bases and J lost 5; bases outside the gene matches: 3. The CDR3 sequence is 13 residues long.

The genes are TRBV5-6 and TRBJ1-1; D remains ambiguous. The germline gives CDR1 SGHDT, CDR2 YYEEEE. There are 13 residues in the CDR3. V gave up 6 bases and J gave up 0 bases, with 9 bases separating them. CDR3 bases: TGTGCCAGCAAAGGCGGCATGAACACTGAAGCTTTCTTT. Translated: CASKGGMNTEAFF.

The gene calls are TRBV12-3 or TRBV12-4 and TRBJ1-1, with no clear D. Deletions cut 6 bases from V and 2 bases from J, with 10 bases between. This CDR3 is built from 13 residues. The CDR3 DNA reads TGTGCCAGCAGAATACGAGCAAACACTGAAGCTTTCTTT. Amino acids: CASRIRANTEAFF.

This clone was picked up a small number of times. V usage is TRBV1 and J usage is TRBJ1-3; TRBD1, the table's D call, lacks a check against the DNA. TRBV1 is a recognized pseudogene. The CDR3 runs to 15 residues. The CDR3 nucleotides read TGCACCAGCACCGGGACACCCAGCTCTGGAAACACCATATATTTT. Amino acid sequence: CTSTGTPSSGNTIYF.

V is TRBV10-2 and J is TRBJ2-5, with a weak D call TRBD2 (5 bases). CDR1 is WSHSY and CDR2 is SAAADI in the germline V gene. V was trimmed by 7 bases and J by 4 bases, leaving 13 bases between them. The CDR3 has 13 amino acids. The DNA of the CDR3 is TGCGCCAGCACCACTCTACGGGGAGAGACCCAGTACTTC. Translating gives CASTTLRGETQYF.

The genes are TRBV25-1 and TRBJ1-2; tentative D call: TRBD1 (6 bases). CDR1 is MGHDK and CDR2 is SYGVNS in the germline V gene. V was cut by 6 bases and J by 6 bases, with 11 bases left in between. This CDR3 comprises 12 residues. CDR3 residues: CASSPTGDGYTF. Here the CDR3 DNA reads TGTGCCAGCAGCCCGACAGGCGATGGCTACACCTTC.

The chain couples TRBV3-1 (or the pseudogene TRBV3-2) to TRBJ1-5, with D possibly matching TRBD1 (6 bases). The germline V gene encodes CDR1 LGHDT and CDR2 YNNKEL (reference sequence). The CDR3 totals 14 residues. Trimming stripped 6 bases from V and 6 bases from J, with 15 bases between. The CDR3 here is CASREQGVGQPQHF. The CDR3, as DNA: TGTGCCAGCAGGGAACAGGGAGTTGGTCAGCCCCAGCATTTT.

This rearrangement joins TRBV10-2 to TRBJ1-5; 7 nucleotides agree with TRBD1. Germline V gene sequence: CDR1 WSHSY, CDR2 SAAADI. This CDR3 is 16 amino acids long. Trimming took 6 bases from V and 1 from J; bases not matched to a gene: 9. As DNA, the CDR3 is TGCGCCAGCAGGAACTCACAGGGGATAAGCAATCAGCCCCAGCATTTT. It codes for CASRNSQGISNQPQHF.

The rearrangement uses TRBV4-1 and TRBJ2-7, with a tentative D call TRBD2 (7 bases). The CDR3 sequence is 16 residues long. CDR1 is MGHRA, CDR2 YSYEKL, per germline. V gave up 3 bases and J gave up 2 bases, with 17 bases separating them. CDR3 coding DNA: TGCGCCAGCAGCCACCCTGGGGGGGGGCTTCCCTACGAGCAGTACTTC. It translates to CASSHPGGGLPYEQYF.

CDR3 DNA: TGTGCCAGCAGTCCAGCTAGCGGGGCGGGCACAGATACGCAGTATTTT. Its protein is CASSPASGAGTDTQYF. The chain carries TRBV28 and TRBJ2-3; TRBD2 matches at 9 bases. CDR3 length equals 16 residues. The junction had 7 bases not matched to a gene; V was cut back by 5 bases and J by 1 base. CDR1 and CDR2 from the germline V gene are MDHEN and SYDVKM.

The chain joins TRBV30 to TRBJ1-3; D ambiguous. This CDR3 is built from 13 residues. V was trimmed by 0 bases and J by 3 bases, leaving 6 bases between them. Germline V lookup: CDR1 GTSNPN, CDR2 SVGIG (reference sequence). CDR3 amino acids: CAWSVLRGNTIYF. Here the CDR3 DNA reads TGTGCCTGGAGTGTACTTCGTGGAAACACCATATATTTT.

The rearrangement joins TRBV21-1 to TRBJ2-7; TRBD1, the D gene given by the table, was not confirmed from the DNA. TRBV21-1 is flagged as a pseudogene. The length of the CDR3 is 15 residues. The CDR3 protein is CASSKGTGQNYEQYF. Here the CDR3 DNA reads TGTGCCAGCAGCAAAGGGACGGGACAGAACTACGAGCAGTACTTC.

The chain has TRBV7-9 and TRBJ2-1; possible D gene TRBD2, 6 bases. V was shortened by 4 bases and J by 7 bases, with 20 bases between the two germline ends. The V gene's germline CDR1 is SEHNR and CDR2 FQNEAQ (reference sequence). This CDR3 is 16 amino acids long. Written as DNA, the CDR3 is TGTGCCAGCAGCTCAACACTAGCTCTAGGTTCGAATGAGCAGTTCTTC. Protein sequence: CASSSTLALGSNEQFF.

This clone has just a few counts. The chain joins TRBV30 to TRBJ1-6, with no clear D. The CDR3 sequence is 12 residues long. Germline V CDR1 and CDR2: GTSNPN, SVGIG (reference sequence). The V and J ends lost 4 bases and 9 bases respectively, with 10 bases between them. The CDR3 bases are TGTGCCTGGACCCCGGGTGGTTCACCCCTCCACTTT. Encoded protein: CAWTPGGSPLHF.

This clone was counted a single time. The rearrangement links TRBV15 to TRBJ2-3; 9 nucleotides match TRBD1. V lost 8 bases to trimming and J lost 4 bases; unmatched junction nucleotides: 10. CDR1 and CDR2 (germline): LNHNV, YYDKDF (reference sequence). The length of the CDR3 is 15 residues. DNA for the CDR3: TGTGCCACCGCCTACGACAGGGGGGATTCAGATACGCAGTATTTT. This encodes CATAYDRGDSDTQYF. Full variable domain (missing parts from reference TRBV15 and TRBJ2-3): DAMVIQNPRYQVTQFGKPVTLSCSQTLNHNVMYWYQQKSSQAPKLLFHYYDKDFNNEADTPDNFQSRRPNTSFCFLDIRSPGLGDTAMYLCATAYDRGDSDTQYFGPGTRLTVL.

This clone was counted a few times. This CDR3 is also generated by other DNA sequences in the sample. The CDR3 bases are TGTGCCAGCAGATACAATCAGCCCCAGCATTTT. Encoded protein: CASRYNQPQHF. This chain joins TRBV2 and TRBJ1-5; D unresolved. The length of the CDR3 is 11 residues. Germline-derived CDR1 and CDR2 are SNHLY and FYNNEI. The germline V and J ends were trimmed by 6 bases and 3 bases, with 3 bases remaining between them. The full variable domain, rest sourced from reference TRBV2 and TRBJ1-5, is EPEVTQTPSHQVTQMGQEVILRCVPISNHLYFYWYRQILGQKVEFLVSFYNNEISEKSEIFDDQFSVERPDGSNFTLKIRSTKLEDSAMYFCASRYNQPQHFGDGTRLSIL.

V gene TRBV7-3 combines with J gene TRBJ1-3, with a tentative D call TRBD1 (6 bases). The CDR3 is 14 residues long. V shed 5 bases and J shed 3 bases, with 11 bases lying between them. The germline gives CDR1 SGHTA, CDR2 FQGTGA. The chain's CDR3 is CASSPQGIGNTIYF. CDR3 DNA: TGTGCCAGCAGCCCACAGGGAATTGGAAACACCATATATTTT.

This clone was picked up a small number of times. This sequence joins TRBV6-5 and TRBJ2-1, with 8 bases matching TRBD2. Trimming removed 6 bases from V and 8 bases from J; junction bases left unmatched: 9. The CDR3 is 14 residues long. CDR1 is MNHEY, CDR2 SVGAGI, per germline. The chain's CDR3 is CASRQPGLVDEQFF. DNA for the CDR3: TGTGCCAGCAGACAACCGGGACTAGTCGATGAGCAGTTCTTC.

This sequence joins TRBV7-9 and TRBJ2-1; 13 bases fit TRBD2. In germline, CDR1 is SEHNR, CDR2 FQNEAQ (reference sequence). Trimming took 5 bases from V and 6 from J; bases not matched to a gene: 4. The CDR3 contains 15 residues. The DNA of the CDR3 is TGTGCCAGCAGCCCTCGGACTAGCGGGGGCAATGAGCAGTTCTTC. Protein: CASSPRTSGGNEQFF.

The V and J genes are TRBV2 and TRBJ1-2; 9 nucleotides align to TRBD1. From germline, CDR1 is SNHLY and CDR2 FYNNEI. There are 14 residues in the CDR3. Trimming removed 8 bases from V and 7 bases from J; junction bases left unmatched: 11. Here the CDR3 reads CASSQGAILGGYTF. CDR3 sequence (DNA): TGTGCCAGCTCACAGGGGGCGATATTGGGTGGCTACACCTTC.

This clone is a singleton in its sample. The V call is TRBV7-9, the J call TRBJ1-3; unclear D gene. The germline CDR1 and CDR2 sequences are SEHNR and FQNEAQ (reference sequence). Trimming cost V 5 bases and J 2 bases, with 13 bases left between them. The CDR3 spans 15 residues. The DNA of the CDR3 is TGTGCCAGCAGCCCCCGGGGTGTTGCTGGAAACACCATATATTTT. Its protein is CASSPRGVAGNTIYF.